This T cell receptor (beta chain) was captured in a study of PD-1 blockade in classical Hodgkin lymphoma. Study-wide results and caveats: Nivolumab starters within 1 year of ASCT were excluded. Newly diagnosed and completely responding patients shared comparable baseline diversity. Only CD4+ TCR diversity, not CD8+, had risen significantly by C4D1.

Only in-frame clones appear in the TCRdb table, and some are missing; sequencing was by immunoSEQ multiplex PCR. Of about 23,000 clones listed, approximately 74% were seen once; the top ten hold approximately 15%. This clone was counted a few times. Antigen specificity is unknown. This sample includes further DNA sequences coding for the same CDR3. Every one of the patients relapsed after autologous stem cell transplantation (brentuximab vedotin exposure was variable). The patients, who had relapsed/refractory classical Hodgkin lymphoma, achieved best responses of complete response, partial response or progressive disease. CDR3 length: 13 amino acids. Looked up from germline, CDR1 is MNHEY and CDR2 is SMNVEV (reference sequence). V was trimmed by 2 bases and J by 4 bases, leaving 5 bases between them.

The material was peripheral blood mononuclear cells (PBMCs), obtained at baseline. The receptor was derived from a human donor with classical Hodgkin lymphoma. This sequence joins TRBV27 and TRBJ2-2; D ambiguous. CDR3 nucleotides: TGTGCCAGCAGTTTACGGCTCACCGGGGAGCTGTTTTTT. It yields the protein CASSLRLTGELFF.